This entry describes one TCR beta chain. What it recognizes is unknown. This CDR3 is built from 15 residues. Germline V CDR1 and CDR2: MDHEN, SYDVKM. The V end was cut by 5 bases, the J end by 0 bases, with 13 bases between. The sample is drawn from a study of shared clonotypes between healthy human individuals. Whole-study results and caveats: Sequencing depth was expected to affect clonotype sharing among donors. Donor scarcity curtailed the genetic and exposure-history diversity represented herein.

Data came from immunoSEQ multiplex PCR; TCRdb stores just in-frame clones and leaves some out. The table includes 450,000 to 500,000 clones, 76% detected once. Those who donated were healthy HIV-negative adults, with no recent acute infections or vaccinations reported. Donors, without exception, were Caucasian adults residing in Nashville, Tennessee. This chain uses TRBV28 with TRBJ1-1, with D perhaps TRBD1 (6 bases). The sample comprised PBMCs. This clonotype originated in a woman in her thirties or forties in good health. Some clones in this sample may be carry-over from other donors' samples. The CDR3 nucleotides read TGTGCCAGCAGTCTCCTGGACAGTATGAACACTGAAGCTTTCTTT. Encoded protein: CASSLLDSMNTEAFF.